Included here is one TCR beta chain sequence, with context. The CDR3 totals 16 residues. Germline V lookup: CDR1 LNHDA, CDR2 SQIVND (reference sequence). V lost 5 bases and J lost 0, with 17 bases in between. The data were taken from a study of Graves' ophthalmopathy and Graves' hyperthyroidism. Amplification of TCR beta CDR3 regions used RNA transcripts. In the first round, RT-PCR was carried out with HTBI primers, and a multiplex PCR formed the second round. TCRdb re-analysed the multiplex PCR reads in MiXCR, keeping a single row per CDR3 protein. The repertoire holds about 740,000 distinct CDR3 sequences, with 35% to 50% as singletons.

The sample consisted of peripheral blood. The origin of this receptor is an adult man with Graves' ophthalmopathy. The chain uses TRBV19 and TRBJ2-7; D remains unclear. This chain's CDR3 is CASSSSGPPSSYEQYF. CDR3 nucleotide sequence: TGTGCCAGTAGTTCCTCGGGCCCTCCAAGCTCCTACGAGCAGTACTTC.